The present T cell receptor beta chain was sequenced within a study of T cell clonotyping in hematopoietic cell transplantation. Study results and limitations: Recipient TCR diversity dropped after transplant; expanded clonotypes rose from day 30 to 180.

After removal of 7 bases from V and 10 bases from J, the junction contained 8 bases not matched to a gene. Germline CDR1 is LNHDA and CDR2 is SQIVND (reference sequence). This CDR3 has 14 amino acids. Of note for this clone: Its antigen is as yet unknown.

TCRdb's table, derived via immunoSEQ multiplex PCR, lists solely in-frame clones and lacks some. The repertoire holds about 3,100 clones, with about 59% as singletons. This chain joins TRBV19 and TRBJ1-6; 9 bases map to TRBD1. The clonotype was recovered from a female patient under 45 who had an allogeneic stem cell transplant, so T cells may come from the graft donor. Some clones in this sample may be carry-over from other donors' samples. The sample in question was peripheral blood mononuclear cells, obtained 30 days after allogeneic stem cell transplant. The CDR3 DNA sequence: TGTGCCAGTACCCCGGGGACAGGGTTGTCACCCCTCCACTTT. Translating it yields CASTPGTGLSPLHF.